The next 17 T cell receptor beta chains were all read from a single sample in a study of T cells after yellow fever vaccination. TCRdb called the 5' RACE reads again in MiXCR, with one record for every CDR3 protein. The table shows some 320,000 distinct CDR3 sequences, with around 4.3% occurring only once. Source: PBMCs, taken 15 days after the yellow fever booster vaccination. Receptors originate from a young man who received the YFV17D yellow fever vaccine.

The table lists this clonotype with many counts. Here the CDR3 reads CASNRQGTYEQYV. CDR3 nucleotide sequence: TGTGCCAGCAACCGGCAGGGGACCTACGAGCAGTACGTC. The V call is TRBV6-2 or TRBV6-3, the J call TRBJ2-7; D possibly corresponds to TRBD1 (6 bases). This CDR3 has 13 amino acids. Germline-derived CDR1 and CDR2 are MNHEY and SVGEGT. Trimming took 7 bases from V and 2 from J, leaving 12 bases between them.

The J gene is TRBJ1-1, the V gene TRBV10-2; the match to TRBD1 covers 10 bases. With V trimmed by 6 bases and J by 10 bases, 14 bases remained unmatched. The CDR3 consists of 15 residues. Germline CDR1 reads WSHSY; CDR2 reads SAAADI. The DNA of the CDR3 is TGCGCCAGCAGGGATACCGGGACAGGGGTACCCGCAGCTTTCTTT. This encodes CASRDTGTGVPAAFF.

This clonotype came up many times. The chain has TRBV6-4 and TRBJ2-5; maybe TRBD2 (5 bases). The CDR3 extends over 16 amino acids. CDR1 and CDR2 (germline): MRHNA, SNTAGT. Trimming pared 6 bases from V and 5 bases from J, leaving 22 bases between. This chain's CDR3 is CASRPLRALSAETQYF. In DNA form, the CDR3 reads TGTGCCAGCAGGCCTCTGAGGGCGCTTTCCGCCGAGACCCAGTACTTC.

This clonotype has just a few counts. V gene TRBV5-1 combines with J gene TRBJ2-5; 7 bases agree with TRBD2. Per the germline V gene, CDR1 is SGHRS and CDR2 is YFSETQ. Unmatched junction bases numbered 2, after V lost 7 bases and J lost 5 bases. The CDR3 runs 11 residues. Here the CDR3 DNA reads TGCGCCAGCCAGGGAGGGGAGACCCAGTACTTC. Amino acids: CASQGGETQYF.

The rearrangement joins TRBV7-9 to TRBJ1-1; TRBD1 might be the D (6 bases). The V and J ends lost 6 bases and 6 bases respectively, with 17 bases between them. This CDR3 spans 14 amino acids. Germline CDR1 is SEHNR and CDR2 is FQNEAQ (reference sequence). CDR3 region: CASRNSGETPEAFF. CDR3 in DNA: TGTGCCAGCAGAAATTCAGGGGAAACCCCTGAAGCTTTCTTT.

This clonotype was counted only a few times. The genes are TRBV10-3 and TRBJ2-3; a weak D match, TRBD2 (6 bases). Per the germline V gene, CDR1 is ENHRY and CDR2 is SYGVKD. This CDR3 is 14 amino acids long. V lost 3 bases to trimming and J lost 4 bases, with 11 bases between them. This CDR3 is CAISDGGAADTQYF. The CDR3 region has the DNA TGTGCCATCAGTGACGGCGGGGCGGCAGATACGCAGTATTTT.

This rearrangement joins TRBV7-9 to TRBJ1-4; no definite D call. Deletions cut 5 bases from V and 12 bases from J, with 19 bases between. This CDR3 is built from 14 residues. Germline assignment: CDR1 SEHNR and CDR2 FQNEAQ (reference sequence). CDR3 nucleotides: TGTGCCAGCAGCCCCGTCAGAGTTTGGGATGAACTGTTTTTT. This encodes CASSPVRVWDELFF.

This clonotype was detected ten times or more. The chain links TRBV12-3 or TRBV12-4 to TRBJ2-7; D is unclear. Trimming pared 4 bases from V and 0 bases from J, leaving 10 bases between. CDR3 length: 14 residues. The chain's CDR3 is CASSSTDHSYEQYF. The CDR3 nucleotides are TGTGCCAGCAGTTCCACTGATCACTCCTACGAGCAGTACTTC.

The chain links TRBV7-3 to TRBJ2-6, with a weak D call TRBD2 (6 bases). This CDR3 comprises 17 residues. The V end was cut by 5 bases, the J end by 0 bases, with 14 bases between. Germline values: CDR1 SGHTA, CDR2 FQGTGA. The CDR3 is CASSRAGSFSGANVLTF. CDR3 in DNA: TGTGCCAGCAGCCGGGCCGGGAGTTTCTCTGGGGCCAACGTCCTGACTTTC.

This chain joins TRBV4-3 and TRBJ2-1, with 8 positions matching TRBD2. The CDR3 is 16 amino acids. Germline CDR1 reads LGHNA; CDR2 reads YSLEER. V dropped 2 bases and J dropped 5; count of bases not matched to a gene: 8. The CDR3 protein is CASSQRPRGGNNEQFF. CDR3 nucleotides: TGCGCCAGCAGCCAACGCCCTCGCGGGGGGAACAATGAGCAGTTCTTC.

This clonotype came up many times. The rearrangement joins TRBV7-2 to TRBJ2-3, with 7 bases aligning to TRBD2. This CDR3 is 17 amino acids long. Germline V CDR1 and CDR2: SGHTA, FQGNSA. V was clipped by 0 bases and J by 2 bases; unmatched bases: 8. The CDR3 here is CASSLARPGLPTDTQYF. The CDR3 nucleotides read TGTGCCAGCAGCTTAGCGCGGCCGGGACTACCCACAGATACGCAGTATTTT.

There are a few counts of this clonotype. The V and J genes are TRBV7-2 and TRBJ2-2; D is unclear. The CDR3 is 15 residues long. V was trimmed by 1 base and J by 1 base, leaving 7 bases between them. Germline V gene data show CDR1 as SGHTA and CDR2 as FQGNSA. The CDR3 protein is CASSLVGWNTGELFF. In DNA, the CDR3 is TGTGCCAGCAGCTTAGTCGGGTGGAACACCGGGGAGCTGTTTTTT.

The chain couples TRBV6-5 to TRBJ1-1, with D perhaps matching TRBD1 (5 bases). CDR3 length: 14 amino acids. Trimming shortened V by 1 base and J by 2 bases, and 8 bases separated the two germline ends. The germline V gene has CDR1 MNHEY and CDR2 SVGAGI. CDR3 DNA sequence: TGTGCCAGCAGTTACTACAGGCTTAACACTGAAGCTTTCTTT. It specifies CASSYYRLNTEAFF.

This clonotype was recorded a few times. The CDR3 protein is CASSFRLGTSGETQYF. The CDR3 DNA reads as TGTGCCAGCAGCTTTAGATTGGGGACTAGTGGAGAGACCCAGTACTTC. The V call is TRBV7-2, the J call TRBJ2-5; 8 nucleotides agree with TRBD2. Germline values: CDR1 SGHTA, CDR2 FQGNSA. This CDR3 spans 16 amino acids. V lost 3 bases to trimming and J lost 4 bases; unmatched junction nucleotides: 10.

This chain joins TRBV12-3 or TRBV12-4 and TRBJ1-6, with TRBD1 identical over 7 bases. CDR3 length: 15 amino acids. The ends lost 5 bases at V and 9 bases at J; junction bases unmatched: 10. CDR3 bases: TGTGCCAGCAGTACGTCCGGGACAGTTCCTTCACCCCTCCACTTT. It yields the protein CASSTSGTVPSPLHF.

This clonotype occurred many times. The chain recombines TRBV6-5 with TRBJ2-1; D could derive from TRBD1 or TRBD2 (5 bases each). V lost 5 bases and J lost 10, with 9 bases in between. Germline loops: CDR1 MNHEY, CDR2 SVGAGI. This CDR3 is built from 11 residues. The CDR3 DNA sequence: TGTGCCAGCAGTCAGGGCGGGGAGCAGTTCTTC. Translating it yields CASSQGGEQFF.

This clonotype was seen repeatedly, ten times or more. The J gene is TRBJ2-2, the V gene TRBV20-1; unclear D gene. Germline CDR1 DFQATT, CDR2 SNEGSKA (reference sequence). CDR3 length equals 14 residues. Trimming removed 0 bases from V and 3 bases from J, with 8 bases in between. The chain's CDR3 is CSARDSPYTGELFF. The CDR3 DNA reads as TGCAGTGCTAGAGATTCCCCGTACACCGGGGAGCTGTTTTTT.